The entry that follows covers one TCR beta chain sequence. Its antigen has not been determined. The input lacks base qualities; no much larger clone sits a single base away. The method behind the library was the immunoSEQ multiplex PCR assay. TCRdb limited this immuneACCESS table to in-frame rearrangements with V and J called. A share of clones is missing; checked studies link under half to unresolved V genes, and the rest is unexplained. The sample table lists about 67,000 clones, roughly 92% of them with a count of one. Together, the top ten hold about 1.5% of the sample. This sample was included in a study of T cell changes during pregnancy in multiple sclerosis (dated by TCRdb to 2018 to 2020). For the study in its entirety: Changes in the T cell repertoire over the course of pregnancy were examined in this study in women with multiple sclerosis.

Relative to germline, V is 7 bases shorter and J is 3 bases shorter, with 13 bases between their ends. Reading from cysteine to phenylalanine, the CDR3 counts 13 amino acids. Kept here is only the CDR3 DNA, which spans 39 bases and is read in frame from base 1. The germline V gene yields MNHNS for CDR1 and SASEGT for CDR2. The TCR sequence derives from a female donor with multiple sclerosis, enrolled in a pregnancy study. The chain is assembled from TRBV6-1 and TRBJ2-7, with a weak D call of TRBD1 (5 bases match). Sequenced here: peripheral blood, sampled in the second trimester of pregnancy. The CDR3 loop reads CASNPGKGYEQYF. The nucleotides are TGTGCCAGCAATCCAGGGAAGGGCTACGAGCAGTACTTC.